This paragraph reports one TCR beta chain. Through a sample-barcoded 5' primer and a J-beta primer mix, a second PCR was run for roughly 6 to 12 cycles. From the 5' RACE reads, TCRdb called clonotypes with MiXCR, one entry per CDR3 protein. The data show 1.5 million to 2 million distinct CDR3 sequences, about 31% seen once. The data derive from a study of blood T cells in healthy people across ages. CDR1 SGHVS and CDR2 FNYEAQ come from the germline V gene. This CDR3 spans 15 amino acids. V lost 1 base and J 7 bases, leaving 15 bases between the germline ends. The clonotype was recovered from a woman aged 25 to 39 in good health. Material for sequencing was blood. The chain combines TRBV7-6 with TRBJ2-3; D not resolved. The CDR3 spells CASSLGSLPKNTQYF. DNA for the CDR3: TGTGCCAGCAGCTTAGGAAGTCTCCCGAAGAATACGCAGTATTTT.